The rows below give T cell receptor beta chains drawn from one sample of a study of blood T cell repertoires in COVID-19. The table came from immunoSEQ multiplex PCR; TCRdb's copy has only in-frame clones and leaves some out. The repertoire holds over 200,000 clones, 85% to 90% seen once, with 2% to 3% in the top ten. Sample: peripheral blood. These receptor sequences come from a man aged 25-45 years with COVID-19, enrolled during active disease. Each CDR3 is given with its conserved first and last residue. D genes are given only for firm matches.

d_call	v_call	j_call	cdr3_aa	cdr3_nt
NA	TRBV4-3	TRBJ1-3	CASSQDGTPGNTIYF	TGCGCCAGCAGCCAGGACGGGACACCTGGAAACACCATATATTTT
TRBD1	TRBV6-5	TRBJ1-2	CASSPGQAYGYTF	TGTGCCAGCAGCCCCGGACAGGCCTATGGCTACACCTTC
TRBD1	TRBV28	TRBJ1-5	CASRIQGAVQPQHF	TGTGCCAGCAGGATACAGGGGGCGGTTCAGCCCCAGCATTTT
NA	TRBV7-3	TRBJ2-3	CASSLGAVRTTDTQYF	TGTGCCAGCAGCTTAGGGGCCGTTCGGACCACAGATACGCAGTATTTT
NA	TRBV19	TRBJ2-7	CASSILRGYEQYF	TGTGCCAGTAGTATCCTCCGGGGGTACGAGCAGTACTTC
TRBD2	TRBV28	TRBJ2-1	CASSLTRLAASYNEQFF	TGTGCCAGCAGTTTGACTAGACTAGCGGCCTCTTACAATGAGCAGTTCTTC
TRBD1	TRBV5-4	TRBJ2-4	CASSFTGQGRNIQYF	TGTGCCAGCAGCTTTACGGGACAGGGGAGGAACATTCAGTACTTC
TRBD1	TRBV2	TRBJ1-5	CASSDRGLRAQHF	TGTGCCAGCAGTGACAGGGGGCTTAGGGCCCAGCATTTT
TRBD1	TRBV9	TRBJ2-2	CASSVVGQGAIGELFF	TGTGCCAGCAGCGTAGTGGGACAGGGGGCAATCGGGGAGCTGTTTTTT
NA	TRBV4-3	TRBJ1-2	CASSQDGGAKGF	TGCGCCAGCAGCCAAGATGGGGGCGCGAAGGGGTTC
NA	TRBV6-5	TRBJ1-1	CASRTATEAFF	TGTGCCAGCAGAACAGCTACTGAAGCTTTCTTT
TRBD2	TRBV9	TRBJ2-7	CASSTSGSNEQYF	TGTGCCAGCAGCACGAGCGGGAGCAACGAGCAGTACTTC
TRBD2	TRBV18	TRBJ2-5	CASSPLPSGVQETQYF	TGTGCCAGCTCACCGTTGCCTAGCGGGGTCCAAGAGACCCAGTACTTC
TRBD1	TRBV5-8	TRBJ1-2	CASSFGQGANYGYTF	TGTGCCAGCAGCTTCGGACAGGGAGCTAACTATGGCTACACCTTC
NA	TRBV7-9	TRBJ1-3	CASVYLVASSGNTIYF	TGTGCCAGCGTTTACCTCGTCGCGTCCTCTGGAAACACCATATATTTT
NA	TRBV3-1/TRBV3-2	TRBJ2-3	CASSQETRGWDTQYF	TGTGCCAGCAGCCAAGAGACTAGAGGATGGGATACGCAGTATTTT
NA	TRBV3-1/TRBV3-2	TRBJ2-2	CASSLRDTLTGELFF	TGTGCCAGCAGCCTTCGGGACACCCTGACCGGGGAGCTGTTTTTT